The rows below give T cell receptor beta chains drawn from one sample of a study of blood T cells in healthy people across ages. TCRdb re-derived calls from the 5' RACE reads in MiXCR, one entry per CDR3 protein. This repertoire shows more than 650,000 distinct CDR3 sequences, roughly 24% found once; its top ten account for 3%. This sample was shared with a second study, whose subject was T cells of mothers and their children.

Sequencing used blood. These receptors originate from a boy younger than 18 in good health. CDR3s include the opening cysteine and the closing phenylalanine or tryptophan.

>TRBV27|-
CASSNRATYEQYF
>TRBV5-5|-
CASSFSRGASYEQYF
>TRBV3-1|TRBJ1-2
CASSRWTGGGSGYTF
>TRBV2|TRBJ2-5
CASGGSGGQETQYF
>TRBV15|TRBJ1-3
CATSSQAGNTIYF
>TRBV30|TRBJ1-4
CAWSRKGREKLFF
>TRBV24-1|TRBJ2-5
CATSDYGLAGGQETQYF
>TRBV7-2|TRBJ1-4
CASSLSRGHEKLFF
>TRBV3-1|TRBJ2-4
CASSLSGVAKNIQYF
>TRBV29-1|TRBJ2-4
CSVVAGGSKNIQYF
>TRBV10-3|TRBJ2-7
CATDAGYTYKQYF
>TRBV18|TRBJ1-5
CASSPPGQGVFNQPQHF
>TRBV12-3/TRBV12-4|TRBJ2-1
CASSFKLADNEQFF
>TRBV3-1|-
CASSQDLVSIPYEQYF
>TRBV15|TRBJ2-5
CATSSRPGTGGFQVLETQYF
>TRBV7-3|TRBJ2-1
CASSQFSPYGRGLTNTLYNEQFF
>TRBV9|-
CASSPAGGWGETQFF
>TRBV29-1|TRBJ2-7
CSVEDRMGESASHYEQYF
>TRBV20-1|TRBJ1-2
CSARTGVNYGYTF
>TRBV12-3/TRBV12-4|TRBJ2-3
CASSSRTDTQYF
>TRBV20-1|TRBJ2-5
CSARDTSSSGAETQYF
>TRBV3-1|TRBJ1-1
CASSQGIGAPTEAFF
>TRBV3-1|TRBJ2-2
CASSHTTFANTGELFF
>TRBV5-5|TRBJ2-6
CASSLRGDNSGANVLTF
>TRBV3-1|TRBJ2-1
CASSQGGTSGYEQFF